This T cell receptor beta chain was profiled in a study of human T cells and chemical hapten exposure. In the study overall: Alopecia areata, totalis or universalis affected patients who were mostly female. Study-wide results and caveats: Significantly more large CDR3 similarity clusters were formed by expanded TCRs than by controls.

Individual cDNA molecules (in the library) carried attached unique molecular identifiers. TCRdb re-analysed the RACE reads in MiXCR, keeping a single row per CDR3 protein. The sample comprises tens of thousands of distinct CDR3 sequences, roughly 8.5% of which are singletons, and 3% to 4.5% rests with the top ten. Time point in this sample: patch test 2, 6 weeks after DPC sensitization. The treatment here: therapeutic diphenylcyclopropenone sensitization with weekly scalp DPC. Details on this clonotype: Its antigen is not known.

In germline, CDR1 is SGHTA, CDR2 FQGNSA. This CDR3 has 15 amino acids. The trim removed 5 bases at V and 0 bases at J, leaving 5 bases unmatched. The receptor was derived from a woman aged 45-65 years with alopecia areata. Some clones in this sample may be carry-over from other donors' samples. The rearrangement links TRBV7-2 to TRBJ2-3, with TRBD1 matching 7 bases. The sample consisted of whole blood, taken in connection with sensitization to the hapten diphenylcyclopropenone (DPC). CDR3 sequence (DNA): TGTGCCAGCAGCCGTGACAGGGTTAGCACAGATACGCAGTATTTT. Protein sequence: CASSRDRVSTDTQYF.